These 4 T cell receptor beta chains originate from one sample sequenced in a study of beta chain features in type 1 diabetes. Study-wide results and limits: Shortening of TCRB CDR3s, moderate but significant, appeared in all four CD4+ subsets of Type 1 diabetes patients.

These receptors' antigens are unknown. As every portion of the isolated RNA was reverse transcribed, the sequencing read expressed TCRB transcripts. TCRdb's copy holds only in-frame clones and misses some; the assay was immunoSEQ multiplex PCR. The repertoire includes around 690,000 clones, approximately 13% of them detected once, and more than 0.1% sits in the top ten. The sequencing sample was made of naive CD4+ T cells from blood. The receptors stem from a young man with type 1 diabetes.

The chain carries TRBV2 and TRBJ1-2, with D possibly TRBD1 on 6 matching bases. Germline CDR1 is SNHLY and CDR2 is FYNNEI. V dropped 3 bases and J dropped 6 bases, with 11 bases sitting between them. The CDR3 contains 13 residues. CDR3 sequence reads: CASSEGGPHGYTF. CDR3 sequence (DNA): TGTGCCAGCAGTGAGGGGGGGCCCCATGGCTACACCTTC.

This clone was seen only a few times. The rearrangement uses TRBV30 and TRBJ2-7; 7 bases align to TRBD1. Trimming took 4 bases from V and 4 from J; bases not matched to a gene: 13. CDR1 GTSNPN and CDR2 SVGIG come from the germline V gene (reference sequence). CDR3 length: 15 residues. The CDR3 sequence: CAWTPQGIPWYEQYF. In nucleotides, the CDR3 is TGTGCCTGGACCCCACAGGGGATCCCTTGGTACGAGCAGTACTTC.

This clone was observed a handful of times. The CDR3 sequence: CASSSGTGDEQFF. The CDR3 DNA reads TGTGCCAGCAGCTCCGGGACCGGCGATGAGCAGTTCTTC. This chain links TRBV7-6 with TRBJ2-1; D possibly uses TRBD1 or TRBD2 (5 bases each). The germline gives CDR1 SGHVS, CDR2 FNYEAQ. Trimming took off 4 bases at V and 8 bases at J, with 12 bases between the two ends. The CDR3 is made up of 13 amino acids.

The chain is built from TRBV7-8 and TRBJ1-2; D uncertain. The CDR3 totals 14 residues. Trimming stripped 1 base from V and 4 bases from J, with 10 bases between. Germline assignment: CDR1 SGHVS and CDR2 FQNEAQ. The CDR3 loop is CASSLGGSPYGYTF. CDR3 nucleotides: TGTGCCAGCAGCTTAGGAGGGTCGCCCTATGGCTACACCTTC.